The clone carrying this T cell receptor beta chain appeared a single time. This sample is drawn from a study of OX40 agonist ivuxolimab in advanced cancers. TCRdb keeps only in-frame clones here, not all; method: immunoSEQ multiplex PCR. The table records 130,000 or so clones, 90% of them present only once. This CDR3 is 15 amino acids long. V was clipped by 0 bases and J by 10 bases, with 19 bases between them. Germline values: CDR1 GTSNPN, CDR2 SVGIG (reference sequence). This chain joins TRBV30 and TRBJ2-1; D may be TRBD1 (6 bases). The sequence derives from an adult with an advanced solid tumor such as melanoma, head and neck, liver or kidney cancer. The sequenced sample was CD4+ or CD8+ T cells sorted from blood, obtained in a trial of the OX40 agonist ivuxolimab. The CDR3 reads CAWSVRDQGLNEQFF. CDR3 nucleotides: TGTGCCTGGAGTGTACGGGACCAGGGGCTAAACGAGCAGTTCTTC.